The 20 T cell receptor beta chains presented below share a single source sample, sequenced in a study of T cell repertoires in cytomegalovirus infection. TCRdb reanalysed the reads using MiXCR and keeps one entry per CDR3 protein. The sample holds approximately 110,000 distinct CDR3 sequences, over 25% seen once. These TCRs are of unknown antigen specificity. Material: CD8+ T cells from cultured PBMCs, obtained from culture after CMV antigen stimulation. All receptors come from a human donor in good health (CMV status not recorded). Some clones in this sample may be carry-over from other donors' samples.

This chain links TRBV29-1 with TRBJ2-3, with no clear D. This CDR3 is 19 amino acids long. Germline V gene lookup returns CDR1 SQVTM and CDR2 ANQGSEA. The V end was cut by 0 bases, the J end by 0 bases, with 22 bases between. The CDR3 sequence is CSVEDPLVNTTPSTDTQYF. The CDR3 bases are TGCAGCGTTGAAGATCCTCTAGTCAATACCACCCCTAGCACAGATACGCAGTATTTT.

The rearrangement uses TRBV20-1 and TRBJ2-1; the D call may be TRBD1 or TRBD2 (5 bases each). The V end was cut by 6 bases, the J end by 0 bases, with 15 bases between. Germline loops: CDR1 DFQATT, CDR2 SNEGSKA (reference sequence). This CDR3 has 15 residues. CDR3 residues: CSAGATPVSYNEQFF. In nucleotides, the CDR3 is TGCAGTGCCGGGGCCACCCCTGTCTCCTACAATGAGCAGTTCTTC.

The chain combines TRBV12-3 or TRBV12-4 with TRBJ2-2; tentative D call: TRBD2 (6 bases). Trimming cost V 3 bases and J 4 bases, with 12 bases left between them. CDR3 length equals 15 residues. CDR3 protein: CASSLRGKSTGELFF. The CDR3 DNA reads as TGTGCCAGCAGTTTGCGGGGAAAGAGCACCGGGGAGCTGTTTTTT.

This rearrangement joins TRBV4-1 to TRBJ1-5; D unclear. The germline V and J ends were trimmed by 1 base and 6 bases, with 22 bases remaining between them. Germline lookup yields CDR1 MGHRA and CDR2 YSYEKL. This CDR3 spans 18 amino acids. The CDR3: CASSQGRAVGRPGQPQHF. The DNA for the CDR3 is TGCGCCAGCAGCCAAGGTAGAGCGGTCGGGCGGCCGGGTCAGCCCCAGCATTTT.

This clonotype was recorded at least ten times. V and J are TRBV6-2 or TRBV6-3 and TRBJ2-3, with 12 bases fitting TRBD1. This CDR3 is 16 amino acids long. Germline CDR1 reads MNHEY; CDR2 reads SVGEGT. The ends lost 5 bases at V and 4 bases at J; junction bases unmatched: 7. The CDR3 DNA follows: TGTGCCAGCAGTGACACGGGACAGGGGGCCCCAGATACGCAGTATTTT. Amino acid sequence: CASSDTGQGAPDTQYF.

The V gene is TRBV29-1, the J gene TRBJ1-2; D is unclear. The germline gives CDR1 SQVTM, CDR2 ANQGSEA. The length of the CDR3 is 12 residues. Between the trimmed V and J ends, which lost 8 bases and 1 base, there was a span of 11 bases. This chain's CDR3 is CSYWAGNYGYTF. The DNA of the CDR3 is TGCAGCTATTGGGCGGGTAACTATGGCTACACCTTC.

A single count supports this clonotype. The chain recombines TRBV19 with TRBJ1-4; tentative D call: TRBD1 (6 bases). The CDR3 contains 14 residues. The germline gives CDR1 LNHDA, CDR2 SQIVND (reference sequence). Trimming took off 6 bases at V and 8 bases at J, with 16 bases between the two ends. Here the CDR3 reads CASRPDSRREKLFF. The CDR3 DNA reads as TGTGCCAGTAGACCGGACAGCCGAAGGGAAAAACTGTTTTTT.

The chain combines TRBV15 with TRBJ2-7; possibly TRBD2 for D (5 bases). The CDR3 covers 15 residues. V was cut by 1 base and J by 4 bases, with 14 bases left in between. Per the germline V gene, CDR1 is LNHNV and CDR2 is YYDKDF (reference sequence). The CDR3 DNA reads TGTGCCACCAGCAGAGGCGAGGACTCGTTTTACGAGCAGTACTTC. Its protein product is CATSRGEDSFYEQYF.

This clonotype turned up a few times. This sequence joins TRBV7-9 and TRBJ2-7; TRBD1 matches 8 bases. Looked up from germline, CDR1 is SEHNR and CDR2 is FQNEAQ (reference sequence). The CDR3 totals 14 residues. V lost 4 bases, J lost 3 bases, and 5 bases stayed unmatched. CDR3 sequence (DNA): TGTGCCAGCAGCTCCGGACAGGGAGACTACGAGCAGTACTTC. Encoded protein: CASSSGQGDYEQYF.

The genes are TRBV5-6 and TRBJ2-1; 7 nucleotides line up with TRBD1. With 4 bases clipped from V and 4 bases from J, the junction kept 5 bases outside the gene matches. Germline CDR1 SGHDT, CDR2 YYEEEE. The CDR3 runs 14 residues. The DNA of the CDR3 is TGTGCCAGCAGCATAGGGACAGCTTACAATGAGCAGTTCTTC. The encoded protein is CASSIGTAYNEQFF. Full variable domain (outside the CDR3, taken from reference TRBV5-6 and TRBJ2-1): DAGVTQSPTHLIKTRGQQVTLRCSPKSGHDTVSWYQQALGQGPQFIFQYYEEEERQRGNFPDRFSGHQFPNYSSELNVNALLLGDSALYLCASSIGTAYNEQFFGPGTRLTVL.

DNA for the CDR3: TGCGCCAGCAGCCATGGACTCCTGAACACTGAAGCTTTCTTT. The encoded protein is CASSHGLLNTEAFF. The chain uses TRBV4-3 and TRBJ1-1; D unclear. With 3 bases removed from V and 0 bases from J, the gap between germline ends came to 8 bases. The CDR3 is 14 amino acids. Per the germline V gene, CDR1 is LGHNA and CDR2 is YSLEER.

The sample holds many counts of this clonotype. This sequence joins TRBV5-1 and TRBJ1-1; no reliable D call. Germline CDR1 SGHRS, CDR2 YFSETQ. This CDR3 is built from 19 residues. Deletions cut 0 bases from V and 0 bases from J, with 21 bases between. The CDR3, as DNA: TGCGCCAGCAGCTTGGGGAGCGGGGAAACCATATCCATGAACACTGAAGCTTTCTTT. This codes for CASSLGSGETISMNTEAFF. The full variable domain, with the rest looked up from reference TRBV5-1 and TRBJ1-1, is KAGVTQTPRYLIKTRGQQVTLSCSPISGHRSVSWYQQTPGQGLQFLFEYFSETQRNKGNFPGRFSGRQFSNSRSEMNVSTLELGDSALYLCASSLGSGETISMNTEAFFGQGTRLTVV.

The gene calls are TRBV25-1 and TRBJ1-1, with D maybe TRBD1 (6 bases). Germline V CDR1 and CDR2: MGHDK, SYGVNS. V lost 8 bases to trimming and J lost 5 bases, with 12 bases between them. There are 12 residues in the CDR3. CDR3 region: CASGNRVTEAFF. As DNA, the CDR3 is TGTGCCAGCGGAAACAGGGTAACTGAAGCTTTCTTT.

This clonotype was recorded a few times. The gene calls are TRBV3-1 and TRBJ1-3, with D perhaps TRBD1 (6 bases). Trimming left V 0 bases short and J 0 bases short, with 24 bases between. Germline V lookup: CDR1 LGHDT, CDR2 YNNKEL (reference sequence). The CDR3 runs 21 residues. CDR3 region: CASSQDLRGLMSRPSGNTIYF. As DNA, the CDR3 is TGTGCCAGCAGCCAAGATCTGAGGGGGTTGATGTCAAGGCCCTCTGGAAACACCATATATTTT.

The rearrangement uses TRBV7-6 and TRBJ1-5; TRBD1 is a possible D gene (5 bases). Per germline, CDR1 SGHVS and CDR2 FNYEAQ. This CDR3 comprises 15 residues. Trimming took 4 bases from V and 6 from J, leaving 16 bases between them. For the CDR3, the DNA is TGTGCCAGCAGCTCCCACGGTTGGGGGGGTCAGCCCCAGCATTTT. It is translated as CASSSHGWGGQPQHF.

This clonotype was picked up a small number of times. The junction differs from germline at one of its ends, possibly a read error. V usage is TRBV25-1 and J usage is TRBJ2-7, with unresolved D. Per the germline V gene, CDR1 is MGHDK and CDR2 is SYGVNS. The CDR3 loop spans 12 amino acids. The CDR3 here is CASSDVIGQQYF. The DNA for the CDR3 is TGTGCTAGCAGTGATGTTATCGGCCAGCAGTACTTC.

This clonotype was counted a few times. This chain joins TRBV7-6 and TRBJ2-2; 13 positions match TRBD2. The ends lost 5 bases at V and 3 bases at J; junction bases unmatched: 12. Germline V lookup: CDR1 SGHVS, CDR2 FNYEAQ. The CDR3 runs to 19 residues. CDR3 loop: CASSQRLAGGTMDTGELFF. CDR3 coding DNA: TGTGCCAGCAGCCAACGACTAGCGGGGGGCACGATGGACACCGGGGAGCTGTTTTTT.

This chain links TRBV12-3 or TRBV12-4 with TRBJ2-3; a possible D gene is TRBD1 (7 bases). Trimming removed 5 bases from V and 5 bases from J, with 20 bases in between. The CDR3 totals 16 residues. The CDR3 nucleotides read TGTGCCAGCAGTCCCCTGTGGAGGGGGCTTGAAGATACGCAGTATTTT. It encodes CASSPLWRGLEDTQYF.

This clonotype was counted a few times. The CDR3 loop reads CASSLVAGDTEAFF. As DNA, the CDR3 is TGTGCCAGCAGCTTAGTCGCAGGAGACACTGAAGCTTTCTTT. The V and J genes are TRBV7-9 and TRBJ1-1, with D unclear. The CDR3 contains 14 residues. Germline CDR1 is SEHNR and CDR2 is FQNEAQ (reference sequence). Trimming pared 1 base from V and 3 bases from J, leaving 9 bases between. The full variable domain, in which reference TRBV7-9 and TRBJ1-1 provide the parts outside the CDR3, is DTGVSQNPRHKITKRGQNVTFRCDPISEHNRLYWYRQTLGQGPEFLTYFQNEAQLEKSRLLSDRFSAERPKGSFSTLEIQRTEQGDSAMYLCASSLVAGDTEAFFGQGTRLTVV.

The chain couples TRBV12-3 or TRBV12-4 to TRBJ2-1; D gene ambiguous. V dropped 5 bases and J dropped 4 bases, with 9 bases sitting between them. The CDR3 length is 13 residues. CDR3 DNA: TGTGCCAGCAGTGATACTGTATACAATGAGCAGTTCTTC. Translation gives CASSDTVYNEQFF.